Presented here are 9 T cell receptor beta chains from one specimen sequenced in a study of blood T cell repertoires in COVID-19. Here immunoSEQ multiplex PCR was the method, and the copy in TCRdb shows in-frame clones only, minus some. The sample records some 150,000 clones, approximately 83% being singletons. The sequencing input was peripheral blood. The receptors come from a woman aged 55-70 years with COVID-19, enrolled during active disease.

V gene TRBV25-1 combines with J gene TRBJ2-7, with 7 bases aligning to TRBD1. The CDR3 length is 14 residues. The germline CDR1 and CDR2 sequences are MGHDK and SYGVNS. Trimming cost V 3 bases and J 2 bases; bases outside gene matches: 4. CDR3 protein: CASSDGTVPYEQYF. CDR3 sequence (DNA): TGTGCCAGCAGTGATGGGACAGTTCCCTACGAGCAGTACTTC.

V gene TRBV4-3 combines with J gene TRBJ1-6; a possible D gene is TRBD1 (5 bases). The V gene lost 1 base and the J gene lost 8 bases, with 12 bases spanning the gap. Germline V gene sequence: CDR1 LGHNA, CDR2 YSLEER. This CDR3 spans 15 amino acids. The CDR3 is CASSQVYQGYSPLHF. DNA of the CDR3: TGCGCCAGCAGCCAAGTCTACCAGGGATATTCACCCCTCCACTTT.

The DNA for the CDR3 is TGTGCCAGCTCACCACATCCGGGACAGGGAAACACCGGGGAGCTGTTTTTT. This translates into CASSPHPGQGNTGELFF. The V call is TRBV18, the J call TRBJ2-2; 9 bases agree with TRBD1. The junction had 5 bases not matched to a gene; V was cut back by 1 base and J by 2 bases. The CDR3 contains 17 residues. The germline gives CDR1 KGHSH, CDR2 LQKENI.

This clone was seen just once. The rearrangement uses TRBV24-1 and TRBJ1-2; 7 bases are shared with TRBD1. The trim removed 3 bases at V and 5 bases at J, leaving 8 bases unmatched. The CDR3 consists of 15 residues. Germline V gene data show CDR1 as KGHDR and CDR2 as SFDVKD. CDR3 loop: CATSDATGTWYGYTF. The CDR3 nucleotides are TGTGCCACCAGTGATGCGACAGGGACTTGGTATGGCTACACCTTC.

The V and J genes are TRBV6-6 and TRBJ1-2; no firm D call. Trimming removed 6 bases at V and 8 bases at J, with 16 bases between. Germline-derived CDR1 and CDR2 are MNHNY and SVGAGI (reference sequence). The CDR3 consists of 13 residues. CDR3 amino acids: CASRGVTLEGYTF. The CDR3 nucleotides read TGTGCCAGCAGGGGTGTGACCCTAGAGGGCTACACCTTC.

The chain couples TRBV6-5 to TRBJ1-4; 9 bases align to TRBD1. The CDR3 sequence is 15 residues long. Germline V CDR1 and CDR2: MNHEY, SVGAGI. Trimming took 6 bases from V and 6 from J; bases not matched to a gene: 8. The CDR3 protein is CASSGTGTSYEKLFF. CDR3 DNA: TGTGCCAGCAGCGGGACAGGGACTTCCTATGAAAAACTGTTTTTT.

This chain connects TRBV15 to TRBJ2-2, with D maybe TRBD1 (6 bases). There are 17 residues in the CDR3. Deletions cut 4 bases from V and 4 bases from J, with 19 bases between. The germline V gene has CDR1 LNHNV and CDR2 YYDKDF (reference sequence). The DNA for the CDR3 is TGTGCCACCAGCACAGATAGAGGGGTAGGGGGCACCGGGGAGCTGTTTTTT. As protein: CATSTDRGVGGTGELFF. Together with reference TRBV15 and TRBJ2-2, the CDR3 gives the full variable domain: DAMVIQNPRYQVTQFGKPVTLSCSQTLNHNVMYWYQQKSSQAPKLLFHYYDKDFNNEADTPDNFQSRRPNTSFCFLDIRSPGLGDTAMYLCATSTDRGVGGTGELFFGEGSRLTVL.

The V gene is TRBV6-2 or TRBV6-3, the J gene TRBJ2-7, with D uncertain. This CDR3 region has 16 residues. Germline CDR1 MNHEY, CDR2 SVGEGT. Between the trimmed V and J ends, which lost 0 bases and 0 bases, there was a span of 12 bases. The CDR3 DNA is TGTGCCAGCAGTTACTCGACCAGGCATAGCTCCTACGAGCAGTACTTC. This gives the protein CASSYSTRHSSYEQYF.

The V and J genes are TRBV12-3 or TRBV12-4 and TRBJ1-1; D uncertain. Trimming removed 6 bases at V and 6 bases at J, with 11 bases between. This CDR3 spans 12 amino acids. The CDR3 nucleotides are TGTGCCAGCAGACCCGAACACGCTGAAGCTTTCTTT. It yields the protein CASRPEHAEAFF.